Below are 8 T cell receptor beta chains sequenced from a single sample in a study of blood T cell repertoires in COVID-19. Libraries were prepared by immunoSEQ multiplex PCR; TCRdb keeps only in-frame clonotypes and omits some of them. The table has some 150,000 clones, 85% seen once. The sample consisted of peripheral blood. These receptors were collected from a man aged 35-49 years with acute or convalescent COVID-19.

Written as DNA, the CDR3 is TGTGCCAGCAGCCAATCATGGCGGGGGGGCGGGACCCAGTACTTC. Encoded protein: CASSQSWRGGGTQYF. The rearrangement links TRBV4-2 to TRBJ2-5, with 9 bases fitting TRBD2. The trim removed 2 bases at V and 7 bases at J, leaving 8 bases unmatched. This CDR3 region has 15 residues. Germline-derived CDR1 and CDR2 are LGHNA and YNFKEQ.

The rearrangement joins TRBV18 to TRBJ1-3; 7 nucleotides align to TRBD1. The CDR3 has 17 residues. Per the germline V gene, CDR1 is KGHSH and CDR2 is LQKENI. The trim removed 2 bases at V and 0 bases at J, leaving 7 bases unmatched. CDR3 sequence: CASSPTRDRLSGNTIYF. As DNA, the CDR3 is TGTGCCAGCTCACCAACCCGGGACAGACTCTCTGGAAACACCATATATTTT.

This clone was observed a handful of times. This chain joins TRBV5-1 and TRBJ1-1; 7 nucleotides align to TRBD1. The CDR3 totals 15 residues. Germline trimming cut 2 bases from V and 5 bases from J; bases unmatched to any gene: 9. Germline V lookup: CDR1 SGHRS, CDR2 YFSETQ. The CDR3 reads CASSLSLTGLTEAFF. The CDR3 bases are TGCGCCAGCAGCTTATCCCTGACAGGGTTGACTGAAGCTTTCTTT.

This clone was seen a handful of times. The rearrangement links TRBV19 to TRBJ2-7; maybe TRBD2 (5 bases). Per the germline V gene, CDR1 is LNHDA and CDR2 is SQIVND (reference sequence). The germline V and J ends were trimmed by 8 bases and 0 bases, with 11 bases remaining between them. This CDR3 is built from 13 residues. In DNA, the CDR3 is TGTGCCAGTGCACCCGGGAACTCCTACGAGCAGTACTTC. Translating it yields CASAPGNSYEQYF.

The chain is built from TRBV5-4 and TRBJ1-1; TRBD1 agrees at 7 bases. CDR1 and CDR2 (germline): SGHNT, YYREEE (reference sequence). The CDR3 has 13 residues. V shed 4 bases and J 11 bases; nucleotides not matched to a gene: 11. The CDR3 sequence: CASSPGTEVRAFF. As DNA, the CDR3 is TGTGCCAGCAGCCCCGGGACAGAGGTTAGGGCTTTCTTT.

J is TRBJ2-1 and V is TRBV27, with 8 nucleotides matching TRBD1. The CDR3 has 15 amino acids. Germline-derived CDR1 and CDR2 are MNHEY and SMNVEV (reference sequence). J was trimmed by 8 bases and V by 4 bases; bases with no gene match: 10. CDR3 coding DNA: TGTGCCAGCAGTTATGGACAGGGATTTAGGGATGAGCAGTTCTTC. Protein product: CASSYGQGFRDEQFF.

This chain uses TRBV2 with TRBJ1-5; the D is unclear. The CDR3 runs 15 residues. Germline loops: CDR1 SNHLY, CDR2 FYNNEI. The V and J ends lost 6 bases and 0 bases respectively, with 12 bases between them. The CDR3 nucleotides are TGTGCCAGCAGCGAATCAGGTTATAGCAATCAGCCCCAGCATTTT. Translated, it gives CASSESGYSNQPQHF.

Only one count was recorded for this clone. The chain links TRBV2 to TRBJ1-4; TRBD1 is a possible D gene (5 bases). Trimming shortened V by 4 bases and J by 6 bases, and 9 bases separated the two germline ends. There are 13 residues in the CDR3. The V gene's germline CDR1 is SNHLY and CDR2 FYNNEI. The CDR3 DNA follows: TGTGCCAGCAGTGGGGGCGTTTATGAAAAACTGTTTTTT. Residues: CASSGGVYEKLFF.